The rows below give T cell receptor beta chains drawn from one sample of a study of shared clonotypes between healthy human individuals. Sequencing was performed with immunoSEQ multiplex PCR; in TCRdb, only in-frame clones are kept and a portion is missing. Among about 1 million clones listed, 65% to 75% were seen once. Sequencing input: memory CD4+ T cells sorted from blood. The receptors shown here come from a young man in good health. Both conserved end residues are part of each CDR3. The order of the fields is D gene, CDR3 length, V gene, clone size, J gene, CDR3 protein, CDR3 DNA. The D gene is left open where the match is weak. Part of the rows lack a size; the others show once, few, many or a class for expanded clones.

>NA|11|TRBV20-1|NA|TRBJ2-5
CSASGRETQYF
TGCAGTGCTAGCGGGAGAGAGACCCAGTACTTC
>TRBD2|17|TRBV18|once|TRBJ2-1
CASSPSGLAGRGNEQFF
TGTGCCAGCTCACCAAGCGGACTAGCGGGGCGAGGGAATGAGCAGTTCTTC
>NA|15|TRBV2|once|TRBJ2-1
CASSEDGGVGNEQFF
TGTGCCAGCAGTGAAGATGGAGGGGTAGGCAATGAGCAGTTCTTC
>NA|18|TRBV7-8|few|TRBJ1-4
CASSQSWRTRATNEKLFF
TGTGCCAGCAGCCAATCCTGGCGTACGAGGGCAACTAATGAAAAACTGTTTTTT
>TRBD2|16|TRBV5-1|NA|TRBJ2-5
CASSLGGLAGQETQYF
TGCGCCAGCAGTCTGGGGGGACTAGCGGGTCAAGAGACCCAGTACTTC
>TRBD2|16|TRBV6-1|NA|TRBJ2-3
CASSDLRGTSTDTQYF
TGTGCCAGCAGTGACCTGCGGGGGACTAGCACAGATACGCAGTATTTT
>NA|15|TRBV6-1|few|TRBJ2-6
CASSERPKGANVLTF
TGTGCCAGCAGTGAAAGGCCTAAGGGGGCCAACGTCCTGACTTTC
>TRBD1|15|TRBV2|NA|TRBJ1-6
CASTQQGADNSPLHF
TGTGCCAGCACCCAACAGGGGGCGGATAATTCACCCCTCCACTTT
>TRBD2|14|TRBV10-2|NA|TRBJ2-7
CATKRTSGSYEQYF
TGCGCCACCAAACGGACTAGCGGGAGCTACGAGCAGTACTTC
>NA|14|TRBV6-5|many|TRBJ1-4
CASSGSRGTEKLFF
TGTGCCAGCAGTGGGAGCAGGGGAACAGAAAAACTGTTTTTT
>TRBD1|17|TRBV9|NA|TRBJ1-6
CASSGSGTESYNSPLHF
TGTGCCAGCAGCGGATCCGGGACAGAGAGTTATAATTCACCCCTCCACTTT
>TRBD1|15|TRBV2|NA|TRBJ1-6
CASTGQGAPNSPLHF
TGTGCCAGCACTGGACAGGGGGCCCCTAATTCACCCCTCCACTTT
>TRBD1|16|TRBV19|NA|TRBJ1-6
CASSRGYRGGDSPLHF
TGTGCCAGTAGTAGGGGCTACAGGGGGGGAGATTCACCCCTCCACTTT
>NA|15|TRBV5-1|once|TRBJ1-4
CASSLGGGLGEKLFF
TGCGCCAGCAGCTTGGGCGGGGGCTTGGGTGAAAAACTGTTTTTT
>TRBD2|16|TRBV7-8|once|TRBJ2-2
CASSLTGAGAIGELFF
TGTGCCAGCAGCCTAACAGGAGCGGGAGCGATCGGGGAGCTGTTTTTT
>NA|14|TRBV5-1|few|TRBJ2-1
CASSLESPYNEQFF
TGCGCCAGCAGCTTGGAAAGCCCCTACAATGAGCAGTTCTTC
>TRBD1|15|TRBV7-7|NA|TRBJ2-2
CASTTGQGTTGELFF
TGTGCTAGCACCACGGGACAGGGGACCACCGGGGAGCTGTTTTTT
>NA|14|TRBV7-2|NA|TRBJ1-5
CASSPRTGNQPQHF
TGTGCCAGCAGCCCAAGGACAGGCAATCAGCCCCAGCATTTT
>NA|14|TRBV5-5|NA|TRBJ1-4
CASSFGGGGEKLFF
TGTGCCAGCAGCTTTGGAGGGGGAGGTGAAAAACTGTTTTTT
>NA|13|TRBV5-1|NA|TRBJ2-5
CASSQDWEETQYF
TGCGCCAGCAGCCAGGACTGGGAAGAGACCCAGTACTTC
>NA|14|TRBV5-4|NA|TRBJ2-3
CASSLVGPSDTQYF
TGTGCCAGCAGCTTGGTCGGGCCCTCCGATACGCAGTATTTT